This T cell receptor (beta chain) was sequenced during a study of cytomegalovirus exposure and HLA in healthy donors. Study conclusions and caveats: In vitro testing confirmed a few CMV-associated chains as specific for CMV antigens. The only immune exposure information that was available was CMV serostatus. In a later analysis, HLA-associated beta chains showed higher expansion and lower generation probabilities than comparable chains.

Germline-derived CDR1 and CDR2 are SEHNR and FQNEAQ (reference sequence). This CDR3 contains 15 residues. To note about this clone: The antigen is unknown. An end of the junction differs from the germline gene, which may be a read error.

The PCR contained 60 Vbeta and 13 Jbeta primers. Repertoires were generated with immunoSEQ multiplex PCR, while TCRdb's copy carries only in-frame clones and drops some. Altogether 120,000 to 150,000 clones are present, 60% to 85% being singletons, with the ten largest covering more than 0.95%. The receptor was derived from a man in his late teens or twenties in good health and CMV-seronegative. The gene calls are TRBV7-9 and TRBJ1-2; TRBD1 matches 11 bases. Material: PBMCs. The CDR3 DNA is TGTTCCAGCAGCTCAGGGACAGGGGGAAACTATGGCTACACCTTC. Residues: CSSSSGTGGNYGYTF.